This T cell receptor (beta chain) originates from a study of T cell responses to AZD1222 COVID-19 vaccine. Study-wide context: Some second doses came at about 4 weeks and others at about 12 weeks; these were pooled.

About this clone: Its antigen is unidentified.

General study findings and limits: No day 14 peak samples; only post-peak repertoires were characterized. CD4 TCRs covered the whole spike, strongest at regions 160-218 and 743-854. Spike-specific TCR breadth and depth grew following two AZD1222 doses.

The V gene end was trimmed by 6 bases and the J gene end by 8 bases; junction bases not matched to a gene: 13. The germline CDR1 and CDR2 sequences are MDHEN and SYDVKM. CDR3 length: 17 amino acids. Data came from immunoSEQ multiplex PCR; TCRdb stores just in-frame clones and leaves some out. The repertoire holds roughly 150,000 clones, around 88% seen once, with roughly 3.8% in the top ten. The sequence came from an adult in good health. The specimen was peripheral blood, collected on day 0 of AZD1222 vaccination. The chain joins TRBV28 to TRBJ2-1, with TRBD2 matching over 13 bases. CDR3 in amino acids: CASRESQGLAGSHEQFF. The CDR3 nucleotides read TGTGCCAGCAGAGAATCCCAGGGACTAGCGGGATCCCATGAGCAGTTCTTC.